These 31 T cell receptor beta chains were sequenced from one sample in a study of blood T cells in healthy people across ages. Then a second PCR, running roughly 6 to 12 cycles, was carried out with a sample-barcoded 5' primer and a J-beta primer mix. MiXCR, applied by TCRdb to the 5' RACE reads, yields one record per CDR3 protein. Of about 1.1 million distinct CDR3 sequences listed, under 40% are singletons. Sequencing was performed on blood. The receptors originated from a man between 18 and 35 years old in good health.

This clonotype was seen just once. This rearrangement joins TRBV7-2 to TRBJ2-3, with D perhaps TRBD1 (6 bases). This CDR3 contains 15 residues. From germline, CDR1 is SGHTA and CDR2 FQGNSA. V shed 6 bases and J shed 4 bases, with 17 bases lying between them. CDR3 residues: CASSRQALNADTQYF. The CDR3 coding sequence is TGTGCCAGCAGTAGACAGGCCCTGAACGCAGATACGCAGTATTTT.

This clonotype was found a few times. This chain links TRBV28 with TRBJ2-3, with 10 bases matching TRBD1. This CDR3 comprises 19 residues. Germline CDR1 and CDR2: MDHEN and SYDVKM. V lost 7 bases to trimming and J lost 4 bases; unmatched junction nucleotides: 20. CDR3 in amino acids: CASTLLGGMTGGHPDTQYF. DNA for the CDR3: TGTGCCAGCACCCTTTTAGGGGGAATGACAGGGGGCCATCCAGATACGCAGTATTTT.

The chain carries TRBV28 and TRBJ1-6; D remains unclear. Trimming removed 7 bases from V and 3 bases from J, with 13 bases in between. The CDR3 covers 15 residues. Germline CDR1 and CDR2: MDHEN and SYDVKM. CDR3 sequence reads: CASTPETDYNSPLHF. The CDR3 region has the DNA TGTGCCAGCACCCCGGAGACCGACTATAATTCACCCCTCCACTTT.

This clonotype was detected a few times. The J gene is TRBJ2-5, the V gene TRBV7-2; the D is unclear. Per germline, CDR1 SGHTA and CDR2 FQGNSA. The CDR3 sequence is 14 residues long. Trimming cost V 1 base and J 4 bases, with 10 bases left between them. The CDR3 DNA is TGTGCCAGCAGCTTAGAAGTCAGGAGAGAGACCCAGTACTTC. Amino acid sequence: CASSLEVRRETQYF.

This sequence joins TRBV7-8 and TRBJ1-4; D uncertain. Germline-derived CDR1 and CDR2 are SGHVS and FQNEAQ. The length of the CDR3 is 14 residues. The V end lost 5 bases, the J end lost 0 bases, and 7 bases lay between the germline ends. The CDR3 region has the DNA TGTGCCAGCAGCCGAAAGACAACTAATGAAAAACTGTTTTTT. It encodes CASSRKTTNEKLFF.

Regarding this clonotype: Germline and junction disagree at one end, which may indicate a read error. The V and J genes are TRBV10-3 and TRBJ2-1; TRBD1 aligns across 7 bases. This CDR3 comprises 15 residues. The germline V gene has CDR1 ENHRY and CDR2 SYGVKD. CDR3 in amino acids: CAISTGDSSYNKQFF. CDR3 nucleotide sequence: TGTGCCATCAGTACAGGGGATAGCTCCTACAATAAGCAGTTCTTC.

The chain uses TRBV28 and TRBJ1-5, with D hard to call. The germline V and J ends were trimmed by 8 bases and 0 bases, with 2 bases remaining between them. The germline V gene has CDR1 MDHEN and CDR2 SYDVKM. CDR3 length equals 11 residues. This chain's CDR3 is CASYSNQPQHF. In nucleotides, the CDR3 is TGTGCCAGCTATAGCAATCAGCCCCAGCATTTT.

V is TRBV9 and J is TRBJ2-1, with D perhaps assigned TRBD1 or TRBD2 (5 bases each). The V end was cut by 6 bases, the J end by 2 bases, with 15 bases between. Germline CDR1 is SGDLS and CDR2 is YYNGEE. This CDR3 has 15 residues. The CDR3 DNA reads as TGTGCCAGCACCCCCAGGGACGCGGCCTACAATGAGCAGTTCTTC. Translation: CASTPRDAAYNEQFF.

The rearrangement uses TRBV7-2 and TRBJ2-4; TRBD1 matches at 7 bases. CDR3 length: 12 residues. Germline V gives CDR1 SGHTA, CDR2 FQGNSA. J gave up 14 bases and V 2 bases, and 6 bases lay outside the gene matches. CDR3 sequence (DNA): TGTGCCAGCAGCTTATCTACCGACAGGGAGTACTTC. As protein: CASSLSTDREYF.

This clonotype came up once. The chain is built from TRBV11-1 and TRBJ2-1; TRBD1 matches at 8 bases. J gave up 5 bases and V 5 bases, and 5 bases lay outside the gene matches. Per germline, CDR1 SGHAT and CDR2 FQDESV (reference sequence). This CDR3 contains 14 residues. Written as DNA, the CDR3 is TGTGCCAGCAGCCAGGGGGCAGGGGACAATGAGCAGTTCTTC. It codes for CASSQGAGDNEQFF. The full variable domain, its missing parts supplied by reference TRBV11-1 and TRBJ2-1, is EAEVAQSPRYKITEKSQAVAFWCDPISGHATLYWYRQILGQGPELLVQFQDESVVDDSQLPKDRFSAERLKGVDSTLKIQPAELGDSAMYLCASSQGAGDNEQFFGPGTRLTVL.

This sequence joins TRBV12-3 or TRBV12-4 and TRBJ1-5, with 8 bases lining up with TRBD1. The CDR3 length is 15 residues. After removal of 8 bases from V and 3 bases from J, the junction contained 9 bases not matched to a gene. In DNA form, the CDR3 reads TGTGCCAGCTCTTTAGGACAGGGCGACAATCAGCCCCAGCATTTT. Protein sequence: CASSLGQGDNQPQHF.

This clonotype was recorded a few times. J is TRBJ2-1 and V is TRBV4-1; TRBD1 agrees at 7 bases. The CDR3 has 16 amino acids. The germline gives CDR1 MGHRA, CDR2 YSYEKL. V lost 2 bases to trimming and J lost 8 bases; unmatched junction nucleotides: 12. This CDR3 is CASSQTGTVGFDEQFF. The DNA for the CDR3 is TGCGCCAGCAGCCAAACCGGGACAGTTGGGTTCGATGAGCAGTTCTTC.

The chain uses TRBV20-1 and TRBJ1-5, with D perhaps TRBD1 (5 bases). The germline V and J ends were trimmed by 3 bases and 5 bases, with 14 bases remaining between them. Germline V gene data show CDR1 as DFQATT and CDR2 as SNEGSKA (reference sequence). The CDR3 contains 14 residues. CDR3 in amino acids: CSARPGTVHQPQHF. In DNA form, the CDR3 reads TGCAGTGCTAGGCCCGGGACGGTCCATCAGCCCCAGCATTTT.

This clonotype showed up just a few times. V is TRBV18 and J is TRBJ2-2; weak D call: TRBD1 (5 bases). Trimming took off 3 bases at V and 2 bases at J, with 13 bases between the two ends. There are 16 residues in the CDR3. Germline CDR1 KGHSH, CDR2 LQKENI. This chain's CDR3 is CASSPSLTDNTGELFF. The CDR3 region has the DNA TGTGCCAGCTCACCTAGTTTGACAGACAACACCGGGGAGCTGTTTTTT.

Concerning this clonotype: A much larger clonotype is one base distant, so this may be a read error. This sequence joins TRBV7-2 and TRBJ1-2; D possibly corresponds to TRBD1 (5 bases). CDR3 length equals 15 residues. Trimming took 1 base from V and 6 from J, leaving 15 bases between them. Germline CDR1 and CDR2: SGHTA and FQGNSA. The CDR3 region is CASSLDLTGGDGYTF. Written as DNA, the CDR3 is TGTGCCAGCAGCTTAGATCTCACGGGAGGGGATGGCTACACCTTC.

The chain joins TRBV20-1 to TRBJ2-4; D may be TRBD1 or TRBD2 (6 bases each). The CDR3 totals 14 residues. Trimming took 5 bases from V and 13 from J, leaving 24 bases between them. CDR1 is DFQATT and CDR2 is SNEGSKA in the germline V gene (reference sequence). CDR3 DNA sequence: TGCAGTGCTTCTATCCCGGGACAAAAACGGGGGCAGTACTTC. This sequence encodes CSASIPGQKRGQYF.

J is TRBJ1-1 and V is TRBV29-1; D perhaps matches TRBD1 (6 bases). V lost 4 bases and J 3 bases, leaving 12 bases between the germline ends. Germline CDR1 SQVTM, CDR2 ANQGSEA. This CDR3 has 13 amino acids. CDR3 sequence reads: CSVVRGGYTEAFF. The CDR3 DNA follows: TGCAGCGTTGTAAGGGGGGGATACACTGAAGCTTTCTTT.

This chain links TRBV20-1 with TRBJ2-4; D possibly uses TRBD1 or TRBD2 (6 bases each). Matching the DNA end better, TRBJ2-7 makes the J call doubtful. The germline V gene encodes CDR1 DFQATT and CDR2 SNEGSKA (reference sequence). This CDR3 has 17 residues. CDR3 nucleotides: TGCAGTGCTAGGGGCTTCGGGGGCCGCCAGACCCCTTACGAGCAGTACTTC. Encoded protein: CSARGFGGRQTPYEQYF.

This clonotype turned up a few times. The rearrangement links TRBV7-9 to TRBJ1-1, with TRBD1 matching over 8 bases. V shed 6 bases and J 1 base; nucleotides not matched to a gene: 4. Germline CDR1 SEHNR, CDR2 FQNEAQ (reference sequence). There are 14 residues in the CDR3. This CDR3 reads CASRSGGENTEAFF. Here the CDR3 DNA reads TGTGCCAGCAGATCAGGGGGCGAGAACACTGAAGCTTTCTTT. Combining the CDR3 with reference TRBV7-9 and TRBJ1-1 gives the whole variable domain DTGVSQNPRHKITKRGQNVTFRCDPISEHNRLYWYRQTLGQGPEFLTYFQNEAQLEKSRLLSDRFSAERPKGSFSTLEIQRTEQGDSAMYLCASRSGGENTEAFFGQGTRLTVV.

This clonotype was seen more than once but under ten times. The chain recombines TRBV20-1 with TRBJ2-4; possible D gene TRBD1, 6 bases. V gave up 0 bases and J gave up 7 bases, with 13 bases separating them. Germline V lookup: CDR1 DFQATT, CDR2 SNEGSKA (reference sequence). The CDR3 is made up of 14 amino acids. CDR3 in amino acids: CSAREKQGINIQYF. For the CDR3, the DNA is TGCAGTGCTAGAGAGAAACAGGGAATTAACATTCAGTACTTC.

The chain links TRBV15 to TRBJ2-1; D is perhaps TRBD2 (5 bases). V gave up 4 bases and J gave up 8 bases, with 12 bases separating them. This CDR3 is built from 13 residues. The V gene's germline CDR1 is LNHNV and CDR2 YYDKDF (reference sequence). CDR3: CATSIRLRDEQFF. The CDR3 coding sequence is TGTGCCACCAGCATTAGACTGCGGGATGAGCAGTTCTTC.

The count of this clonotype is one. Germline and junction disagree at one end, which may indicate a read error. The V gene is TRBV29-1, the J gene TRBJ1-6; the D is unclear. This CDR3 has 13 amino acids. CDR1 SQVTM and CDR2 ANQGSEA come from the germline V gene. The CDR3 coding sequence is TGCAGCGCAGCAACACGGAGTAATTCGCCCCCCCACTTT. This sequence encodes CSAATRSNSPPHF. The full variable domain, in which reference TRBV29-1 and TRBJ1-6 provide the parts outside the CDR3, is SAVISQKPSRDICQRGTSLTIQCQVDSQVTMMFWYRQQPGQSLTLIATANQGSEATYESGFVIDKFPISRPNLTFSTLTVSNMSPEDSSIYLCSAATRSNSPPHFGNGTRLTVT.

The CDR3 protein is CSARGPRGGSYNEQFF. CDR3 in DNA: TGCAGTGCTAGAGGACCCCGGGGGGGCTCCTACAATGAGCAGTTCTTC. The chain links TRBV20-1 to TRBJ2-1; TRBD2 aligns across 8 bases. The CDR3 spans 16 residues. Germline V gene lookup returns CDR1 DFQATT and CDR2 SNEGSKA (reference sequence). Germline trimming cut 1 base from V and 0 bases from J; bases unmatched to any gene: 5.

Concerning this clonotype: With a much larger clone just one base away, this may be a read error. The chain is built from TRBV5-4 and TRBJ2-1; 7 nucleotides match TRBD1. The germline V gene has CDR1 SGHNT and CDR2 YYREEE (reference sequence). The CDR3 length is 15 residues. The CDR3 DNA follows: TGTGCCAGCAGCTTGGGGACAGGTTCCTACAATGGGCAGTTCTTC. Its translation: CASSLGTGSYNGQFF.

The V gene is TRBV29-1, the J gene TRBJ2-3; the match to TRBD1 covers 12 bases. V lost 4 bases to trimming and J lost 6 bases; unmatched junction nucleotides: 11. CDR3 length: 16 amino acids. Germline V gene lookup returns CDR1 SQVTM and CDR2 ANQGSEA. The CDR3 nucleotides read TGCAGCGTTGCCAGTTGGGGACAGGGGGCAATGGATACGCAGTATTTT. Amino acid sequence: CSVASWGQGAMDTQYF.

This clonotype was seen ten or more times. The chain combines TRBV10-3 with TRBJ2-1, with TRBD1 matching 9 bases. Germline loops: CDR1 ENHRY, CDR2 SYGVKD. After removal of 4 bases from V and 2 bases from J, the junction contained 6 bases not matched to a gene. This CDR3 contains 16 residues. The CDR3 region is CAISVPGQGTYNEQFF. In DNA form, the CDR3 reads TGTGCCATCAGTGTGCCGGGACAGGGCACCTACAATGAGCAGTTCTTC.

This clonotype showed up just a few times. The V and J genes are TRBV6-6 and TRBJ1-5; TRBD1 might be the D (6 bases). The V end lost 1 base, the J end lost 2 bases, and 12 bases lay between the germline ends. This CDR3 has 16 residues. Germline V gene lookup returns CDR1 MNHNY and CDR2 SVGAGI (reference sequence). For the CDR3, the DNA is TGTGCCAGCAGTTACTATCGGGGGCTGGGCAATCAGCCCCAGCATTTT. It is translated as CASSYYRGLGNQPQHF.

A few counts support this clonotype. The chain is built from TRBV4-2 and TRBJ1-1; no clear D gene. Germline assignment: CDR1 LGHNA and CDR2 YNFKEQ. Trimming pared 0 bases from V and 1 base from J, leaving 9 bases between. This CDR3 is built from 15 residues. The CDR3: CASSQDLGQNTEAFF. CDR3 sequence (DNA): TGTGCCAGCAGCCAAGACCTGGGCCAGAACACTGAAGCTTTCTTT.

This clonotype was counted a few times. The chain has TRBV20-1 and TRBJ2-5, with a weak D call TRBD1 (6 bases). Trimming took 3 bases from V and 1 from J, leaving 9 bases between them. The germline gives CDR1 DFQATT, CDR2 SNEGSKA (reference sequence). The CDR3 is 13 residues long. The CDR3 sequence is CSASQGGQETQYF. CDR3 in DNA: TGCAGTGCTAGCCAAGGGGGCCAAGAGACCCAGTACTTC.

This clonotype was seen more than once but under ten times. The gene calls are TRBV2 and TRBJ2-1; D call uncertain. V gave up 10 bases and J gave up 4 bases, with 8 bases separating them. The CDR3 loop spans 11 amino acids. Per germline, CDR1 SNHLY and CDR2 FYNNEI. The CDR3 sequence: CATDGYNEQFF. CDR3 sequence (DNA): TGTGCCACGGACGGTTACAATGAGCAGTTCTTC.

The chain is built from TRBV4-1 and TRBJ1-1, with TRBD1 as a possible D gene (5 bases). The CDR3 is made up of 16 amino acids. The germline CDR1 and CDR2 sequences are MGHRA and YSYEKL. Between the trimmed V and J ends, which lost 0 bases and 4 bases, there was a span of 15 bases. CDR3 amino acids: CASSQDVLGEGTEAFF. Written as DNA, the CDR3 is TGCGCCAGCAGCCAAGATGTACTGGGGGAGGGCACTGAAGCTTTCTTT.